The rows below give T cell receptor beta chains drawn from one sample of a study of identical twins. TCRdb reprocessed the 5' RACE reads with MiXCR, giving one entry per CDR3 protein. The sample contains hundreds of thousands of distinct CDR3 sequences, 18% of which appear only once. These data were also filed under a second study, of T cells expressing NK-cell markers.

Sequences were obtained from PBMCs. The source is a woman between 18 and 29 years old in good health. The CDR3 runs from the conserved cysteine through the conserved F or W. A D gene is named only where the DNA matches it firmly. Not every row has a clone size; where given, it reads once, few, many or a size class.

many TRBJ2-1 TRBV5-1 TRBD2 CASSRTSGGAYNEQFF TGCGCCAGCAGCAGGACTAGCGGGGGGGCCTACAATGAGCAGTTCTTC
few TRBJ2-5 TRBV6-1 . CASSEGELETQYF TGTGCCAGCAGTGAAGGGGAATTGGAGACCCAGTACTTC
. TRBJ2-1 TRBV2 . CASSTYDYSPSSYNEQFF TGTGCCAGCAGTACCTATGACTACTCTCCTAGCTCCTACAATGAGCAGTTCTTC
few TRBJ1-6 TRBV20-1 TRBD1 CSAREDRGLGSPLHF TGCAGTGCCCGGGAGGACAGGGGGCTTGGTTCACCCCTCCACTTT
. TRBJ2-1 TRBV3-1 . CASRRDYNEQFF TGTGCCAGCAGGCGGGACTACAATGAGCAGTTCTTC
. TRBJ2-7 TRBV20-1 . CSARPNTRREQYF TGCAGTGCTAGACCGAATACTCGGCGCGAGCAGTACTTC
few TRBJ1-1 TRBV12-3/TRBV12-4 TRBD1 CASSSQGTAEAFF TGTGCCAGCAGCTCACAGGGGACGGCTGAAGCTTTCTTT
few TRBJ2-1 TRBV20-1 . CSASMPQGQGNEQFF TGCAGTGCTAGTATGCCACAGGGCCAGGGCAATGAGCAGTTCTTC
. TRBJ2-7 TRBV5-1 TRBD2 CASSNRVRASGFYEQYF TGCGCCAGCAGCAACCGGGTCAGGGCTAGCGGATTTTACGAGCAGTACTTC
once TRBJ2-7 TRBV29-1 TRBD2 CSVAASGDSYEQYF TGCAGCGTTGCGGCTAGCGGAGATTCCTACGAGCAGTACTTC
few TRBJ2-7 TRBV7-2 . CASSLQAAYEQYF TGTGCCAGCAGCTTGCAGGCAGCTTACGAGCAGTACTTC
. TRBJ2-7 TRBV7-9 . CASSAKGPFGQYF TGTGCCAGCAGCGCAAAAGGACCATTCGGGCAGTACTTC
. TRBJ2-7 TRBV5-1 . CASSLRTDEQYF TGCGCCAGCAGCTTGAGGACAGACGAGCAGTACTTC
. TRBJ2-7 TRBV7-9 . CASSLAWTEYEQYF TGTGCCAGCAGCTTAGCTTGGACAGAGTACGAGCAGTACTTC
. TRBJ2-7 TRBV7-6 . CASSLYRVAEQYF TGTGCCAGCAGCTTATACCGAGTCGCCGAGCAGTACTTC
. TRBJ2-3 TRBV18 TRBD2 CASSPMTIGTSGTDTQYF TGTGCCAGCTCACCAATGACGATCGGGACTAGCGGAACAGATACGCAGTATTTT
few TRBJ2-1 TRBV9 TRBD2 CASSVASGGGAYDNEQFF TGTGCCAGCAGCGTCGCTAGCGGGGGGGGGGCCTACGACAATGAGCAGTTCTTC
. TRBJ2-2 TRBV12-3/TRBV12-4 TRBD2 CASSFASGSGGELFF TGTGCCAGCAGTTTCGCTAGCGGGAGTGGCGGGGAGCTGTTTTTT
. TRBJ2-1 TRBV12-3/TRBV12-4 . CASTPPVGSSYNEQFF TGTGCCAGCACCCCCCCAGTTGGGAGCTCCTACAATGAGCAGTTCTTC
. TRBJ2-2 TRBV15 TRBD2 CATSRGLAGVNTGELFF TGTGCCACCAGTCGGGGACTAGCGGGAGTCAACACCGGGGAGCTGTTTTTT
few TRBJ1-2 TRBV9 TRBD1 CASSVGRGGLYGYTF TGTGCCAGCAGCGTGGGGCGAGGGGGCCTCTATGGCTACACCTTC
. TRBJ1-2 TRBV7-9 . CASSLVEELYGYTF TGTGCCAGCAGCTTAGTCGAGGAGCTTTATGGCTACACCTTC
few TRBJ2-5 TRBV12-3/TRBV12-4 TRBD2 CASSPPPGTSGIQETQYF TGTGCCAGCAGTCCACCACCCGGGACTAGCGGGATTCAAGAGACCCAGTACTTC
. TRBJ1-1 TRBV10-3 . CAISVGRDDTEAFF TGTGCCATCAGTGTAGGGCGGGATGACACTGAAGCTTTCTTT
few TRBJ2-1 TRBV5-6 TRBD2 CASSLGLATNEQFF TGTGCCAGCAGCTTGGGACTAGCGACCAATGAGCAGTTCTTC
. TRBJ2-2 TRBV20-1 . CSARDGRDPTGELFF TGCAGTGCTAGAGATGGGCGGGATCCGACCGGGGAGCTGTTTTTT
few TRBJ1-1 TRBV6-5 . CASGDTRRAFF TGTGCCAGCGGTGACACACGTCGGGCTTTCTTT
. TRBJ2-3 TRBV5-1 . CASKLQGADTQYF TGCGCCAGCAAACTTCAGGGTGCAGATACGCAGTATTTT
many TRBJ2-1 TRBV7-2 . CASSLDGTFNEQFF TGTGCCAGCAGCTTAGACGGGACTTTCAATGAGCAGTTCTTC
. TRBJ1-1 TRBV29-1 . CSVWGQEAFF TGCAGCGTCTGGGGGCAGGAAGCTTTCTTT
. TRBJ2-3 TRBV12-3/TRBV12-4 . CASSFGPGSTDTQYF TGTGCCAGCAGTTTTGGTCCGGGGTCCACAGATACGCAGTATTTT
few TRBJ2-3 TRBV5-1 . CASSTWTVDTQYF TGCGCCAGCAGCACCTGGACAGTAGATACGCAGTATTTT
. TRBJ1-3 TRBV12-3/TRBV12-4 . CASMGADKINTIYF TGTGCCTCAATGGGGGCAGACAAAATAAACACCATATATTTT
. TRBJ2-7 TRBV4-3 TRBD1 CASSRWTGKAYEQYF TGCGCCAGCAGCCGGTGGACAGGAAAAGCCTACGAGCAGTACTTC